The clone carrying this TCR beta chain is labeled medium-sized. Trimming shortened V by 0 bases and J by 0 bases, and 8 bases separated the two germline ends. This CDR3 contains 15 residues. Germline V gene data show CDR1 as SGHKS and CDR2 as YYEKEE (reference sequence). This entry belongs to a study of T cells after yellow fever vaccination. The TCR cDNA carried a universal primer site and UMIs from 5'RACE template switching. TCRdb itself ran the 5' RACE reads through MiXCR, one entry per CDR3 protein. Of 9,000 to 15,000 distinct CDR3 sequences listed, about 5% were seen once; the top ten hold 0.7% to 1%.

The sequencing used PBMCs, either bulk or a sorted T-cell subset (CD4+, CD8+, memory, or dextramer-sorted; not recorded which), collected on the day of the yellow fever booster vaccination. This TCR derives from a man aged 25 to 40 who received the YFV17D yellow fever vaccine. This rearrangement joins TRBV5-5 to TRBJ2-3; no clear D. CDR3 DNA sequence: TGTGCCAGCAGCTTGGTTTCAGCCAGCACAGATACGCAGTATTTT. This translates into CASSLVSASTDTQYF. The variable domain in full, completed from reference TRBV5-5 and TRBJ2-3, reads DAGVTQSPTHLIKTRGQQVTLRCSPISGHKSVSWYQQVLGQGPQFIFQYYEKEERGRGNFPDRFSARQFPNYSSELNVNALLLGDSALYLCASSLVSASTDTQYFGPGTRLTVL.